This TCR beta chain was profiled in a study of cytomegalovirus exposure and HLA in healthy donors. The study's findings and limits: Cytomegalovirus-associated status was assigned to 164 TCR beta chains. Information on immune exposure was restricted to one variable (CMV serostatus). With DRB1 most and HLA-C fewest, TCR association rates differed between HLA loci in a later analysis.

The primer mix had 60 Vbeta and 13 Jbeta primers. Per the original methods: The count from a later analysis was 65 million to 90 million unique TCR beta chains, some 12 million of them shared. Profiling relied on immunoSEQ multiplex PCR, and the TCRdb table lists in-frame clones only, not all of them. From that table come the V and J calls and clone size; the DNA was used to work out D and trimming. In all, the sample yields about 130,000 clones. V gave up 3 bases and J gave up 3 bases; unmatched junction bases: 11. CDR3 length equals 17 residues. Germline V lookup: CDR1 SGHRS, CDR2 YFSETQ. On this clone: The antigen remains undetermined.

The receptor's source is a young man in good health and CMV-seronegative. Sequenced sample: PBMCs. This chain links TRBV5-1 with TRBJ2-3; 9 nucleotides align to TRBD2. CDR3 sequence: CASSSPGTSRGTDTQYF. CDR3 coding DNA: TGCGCCAGCAGCTCTCCCGGGACTAGCCGAGGGACAGATACGCAGTATTTT.